This T cell receptor (beta chain) was captured by sequencing in a study of blood T cells in healthy people across ages. The use of a sample-barcoded 5' primer and a J-beta primer mix characterized a second PCR of about 7 to 12 cycles. One entry per CDR3 protein, called by TCRdb with MiXCR from the 5' RACE reads. The table includes approximately 690,000 distinct CDR3 sequences, around 41% detected once. This clonotype has a single count. The antigen is not known. Points from the study as a whole: Unsorted PBMCs ruled out conclusive naive versus antigen-experienced comparison.

This CDR3 region has 16 residues. The V end was cut by 3 bases, the J end by 9 bases, with 21 bases between. Germline lookup yields CDR1 LGHNA and CDR2 YSLEER. This clonotype was sampled from an elderly man in good health. Sequenced: blood. The gene calls are TRBV4-3 and TRBJ2-1; TRBD2 might be the D (6 bases). CDR3 coding DNA: TGCGCCAGCAGCCAGTACCTAGCGAACAAGCGACGTGAGCAGTTCTTC. Amino acid sequence: CASSQYLANKRREQFF.